The subject of this entry is one T cell receptor beta chain. These data originate in a study of blood T cell repertoires in COVID-19. Looking at the study overall: Acute-phase and convalescent COVID-19 samples originated in the United States, Italy and Spain.

V lost 0 bases and J 0 bases, leaving 6 bases between the germline ends. The V gene's germline CDR1 is SGDLS and CDR2 YYNGEE. The CDR3 runs to 14 residues. In the source study's methods: Amplification of reference gene primers provided the estimated nucleated cell counts. Data came from immunoSEQ multiplex PCR; TCRdb stores just in-frame clones and leaves some out. Clonal size and the V and J genes are those of that table, whereas D and trimming came from the DNA. This table holds some 250,000 clones, 70% to 90% found once. Sequencing used peripheral blood. V usage is TRBV9 and J usage is TRBJ1-2; D gene ambiguous. The clonotype comes from a woman aged 25 to 39 with acute or convalescent COVID-19. The CDR3 coding sequence is TGTGCCAGCAGCGTAGATTTAACTAACTATGGCTACACCTTC. Translating gives CASSVDLTNYGYTF.